A selection of T cell receptor beta chains follows, all from one sample in a study of cytomegalovirus exposure and HLA in healthy donors. TCRdb keeps only in-frame clones here, not all; method: immunoSEQ multiplex PCR. The sample totals 65,000 to 85,000 clones. Sequencing was carried out using PBMCs. The receptors originated from a female donor in good health and CMV-seropositive. The conserved cysteine and the conserved F or W are not part of the CDR3 here. Each record gives: CDR3 protein, J gene, V gene, D gene. The D gene is left open where the match is weak.

cdr3_aa: SASIREKLF
j_call: TRBJ1-4
v_call: TRBV20-1
d_call: .

cdr3_aa: ASSIQVGETQY
j_call: TRBJ2-5
v_call: TRBV5-1
d_call: .

cdr3_aa: ASRKTSGGDEQF
j_call: TRBJ2-1
v_call: TRBV2
d_call: TRBD2

cdr3_aa: ASSYTGETYYGYT
j_call: TRBJ1-2
v_call: TRBV6-6
d_call: TRBD1

cdr3_aa: ASSPSTGVVVAYEQY
j_call: TRBJ2-7
v_call: TRBV5-6
d_call: TRBD1

cdr3_aa: SVEGNGYGYT
j_call: TRBJ1-2
v_call: TRBV29-1
d_call: .

cdr3_aa: ASTFPGSGNTIY
j_call: TRBJ1-3
v_call: TRBV28
d_call: .

cdr3_aa: ASSPNHGATGQY
j_call: TRBJ2-7
v_call: TRBV7-2
d_call: .

cdr3_aa: ASSTGRGTEAF
j_call: TRBJ1-1
v_call: TRBV5-4
d_call: .

cdr3_aa: ASSPTAPGGVNTEAF
j_call: TRBJ1-1
v_call: TRBV19
d_call: .

cdr3_aa: ASSPSGQGDGELF
j_call: TRBJ2-2
v_call: TRBV18
d_call: TRBD1

cdr3_aa: ASRSLDTGELF
j_call: TRBJ2-2
v_call: TRBV5-1
d_call: .

cdr3_aa: ASSLIRRDEQY
j_call: TRBJ2-7
v_call: TRBV7-9
d_call: .

cdr3_aa: ASTPPPGQYRAGELF
j_call: TRBJ2-2
v_call: TRBV28
d_call: .